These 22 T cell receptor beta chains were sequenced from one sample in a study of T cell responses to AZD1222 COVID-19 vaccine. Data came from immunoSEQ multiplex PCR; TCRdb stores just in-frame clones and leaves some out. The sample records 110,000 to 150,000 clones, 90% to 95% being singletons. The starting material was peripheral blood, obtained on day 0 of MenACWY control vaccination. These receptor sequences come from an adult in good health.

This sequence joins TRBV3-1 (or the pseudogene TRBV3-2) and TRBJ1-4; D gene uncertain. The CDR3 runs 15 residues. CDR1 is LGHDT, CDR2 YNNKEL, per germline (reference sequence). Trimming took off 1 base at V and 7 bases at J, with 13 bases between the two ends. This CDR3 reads CASSQVWGGFEKLFF. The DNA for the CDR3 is TGTGCCAGCAGCCAAGTGTGGGGAGGGTTTGAAAAACTGTTTTTT.

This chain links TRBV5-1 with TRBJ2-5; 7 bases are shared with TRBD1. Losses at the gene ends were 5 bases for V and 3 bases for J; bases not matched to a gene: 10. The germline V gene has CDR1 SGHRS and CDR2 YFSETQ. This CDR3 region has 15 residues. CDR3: CASSLGPTGKETQYF. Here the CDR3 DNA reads TGCGCCAGCAGTCTGGGGCCGACAGGGAAAGAGACCCAGTACTTC.

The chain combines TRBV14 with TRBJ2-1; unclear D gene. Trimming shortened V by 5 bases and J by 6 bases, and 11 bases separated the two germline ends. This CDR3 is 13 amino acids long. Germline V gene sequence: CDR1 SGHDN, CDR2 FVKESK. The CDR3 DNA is TGTGCCAGCAGCTCTCTCGGGCGCAATGAGCAGTTCTTC. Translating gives CASSSLGRNEQFF. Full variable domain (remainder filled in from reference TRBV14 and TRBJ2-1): EAGVTQFPSHSVIEKGQTVTLRCDPISGHDNLYWYRRVMGKEIKFLLHFVKESKQDESGMPNNRFLAERTGGTYSTLKVQPAELEDSGVYFCASSSLGRNEQFFGPGTRLTVL.

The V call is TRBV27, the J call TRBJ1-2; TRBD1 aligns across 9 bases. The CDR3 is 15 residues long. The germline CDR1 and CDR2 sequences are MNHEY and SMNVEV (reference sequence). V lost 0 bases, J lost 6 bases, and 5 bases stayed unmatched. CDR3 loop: CASSLSGQGINGYTF. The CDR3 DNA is TGTGCCAGCAGTTTATCGGGACAGGGTATCAATGGCTACACCTTC.

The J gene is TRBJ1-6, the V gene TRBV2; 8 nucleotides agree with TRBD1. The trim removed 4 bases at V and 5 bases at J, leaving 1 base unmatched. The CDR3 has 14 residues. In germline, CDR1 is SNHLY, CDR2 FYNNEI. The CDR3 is CASSGTGNNSPLHF. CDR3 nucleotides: TGTGCCAGCAGTGGGACAGGGAATAATTCACCCCTCCACTTT.

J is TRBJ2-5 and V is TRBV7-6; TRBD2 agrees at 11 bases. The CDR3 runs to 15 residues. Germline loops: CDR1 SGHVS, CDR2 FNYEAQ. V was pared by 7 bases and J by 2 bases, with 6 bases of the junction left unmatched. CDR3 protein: CASTATSGVQETQYF. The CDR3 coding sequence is TGTGCCAGCACCGCGACTAGCGGGGTGCAAGAGACCCAGTACTTC.

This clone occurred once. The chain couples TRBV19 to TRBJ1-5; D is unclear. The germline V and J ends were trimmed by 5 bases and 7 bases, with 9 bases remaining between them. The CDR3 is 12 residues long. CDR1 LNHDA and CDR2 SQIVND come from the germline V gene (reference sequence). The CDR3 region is CASSVGTQPQHF. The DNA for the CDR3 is TGTGCCAGTAGTGTCGGTACCCAGCCCCAGCATTTT.

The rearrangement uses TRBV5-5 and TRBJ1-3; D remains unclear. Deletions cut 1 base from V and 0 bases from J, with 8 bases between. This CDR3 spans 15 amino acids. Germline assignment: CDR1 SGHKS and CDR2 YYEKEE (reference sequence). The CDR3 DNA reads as TGTGCCAGCAGCTTGCTACAGCTCTCTGGAAACACCATATATTTT. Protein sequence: CASSLLQLSGNTIYF.

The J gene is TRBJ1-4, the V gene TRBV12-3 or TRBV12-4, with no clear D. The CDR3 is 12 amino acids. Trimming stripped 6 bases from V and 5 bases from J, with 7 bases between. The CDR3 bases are TGTGCCAGCAGGGGAGAAAATGAAAAACTGTTTTTT. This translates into CASRGENEKLFF.

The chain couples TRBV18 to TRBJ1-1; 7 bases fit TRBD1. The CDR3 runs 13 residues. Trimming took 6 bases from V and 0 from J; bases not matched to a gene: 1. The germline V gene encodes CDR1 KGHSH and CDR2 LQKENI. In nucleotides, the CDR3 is TGTGCCAGCTCGGGACAGCTGAACACTGAAGCTTTCTTT. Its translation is CASSGQLNTEAFF. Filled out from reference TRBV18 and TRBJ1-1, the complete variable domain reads NAGVMQNPRHLVRRRGQEARLRCSPMKGHSHVYWYRQLPEEGLKFMVYLQKENIIDESGMPKERFSAEFPKEGPSILRIQQVVRGDSAAYFCASSGQLNTEAFFGQGTRLTVV.

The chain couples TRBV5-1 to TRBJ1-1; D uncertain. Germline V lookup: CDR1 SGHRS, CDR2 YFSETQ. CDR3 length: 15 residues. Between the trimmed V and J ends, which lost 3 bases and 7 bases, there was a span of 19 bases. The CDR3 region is CASSSGLTPRVEAFF. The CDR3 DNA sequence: TGCGCCAGCAGCTCTGGACTTACCCCCCGAGTTGAAGCTTTCTTT.

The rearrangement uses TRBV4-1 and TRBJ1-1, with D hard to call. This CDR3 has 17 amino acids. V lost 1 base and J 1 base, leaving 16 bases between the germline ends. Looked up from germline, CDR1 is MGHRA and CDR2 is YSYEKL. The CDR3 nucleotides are TGCGCCAGCAGCCAAGGCGTGGGGAGCACGAAGAACACTGAAGCTTTCTTT. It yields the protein CASSQGVGSTKNTEAFF.

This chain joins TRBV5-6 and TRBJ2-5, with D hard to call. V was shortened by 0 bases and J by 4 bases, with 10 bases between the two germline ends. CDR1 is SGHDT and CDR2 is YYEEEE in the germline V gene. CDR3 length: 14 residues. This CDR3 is CASSLANGGETQYF. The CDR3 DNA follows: TGTGCCAGCAGCTTGGCCAATGGTGGAGAGACCCAGTACTTC.

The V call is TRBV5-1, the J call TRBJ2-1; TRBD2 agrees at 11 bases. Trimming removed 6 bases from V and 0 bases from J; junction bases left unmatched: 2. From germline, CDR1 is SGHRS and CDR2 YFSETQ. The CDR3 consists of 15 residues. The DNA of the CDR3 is TGCGCCAGCACCACTAGCGGGAGCTCCTACAATGAGCAGTTCTTC. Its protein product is CASTTSGSSYNEQFF.

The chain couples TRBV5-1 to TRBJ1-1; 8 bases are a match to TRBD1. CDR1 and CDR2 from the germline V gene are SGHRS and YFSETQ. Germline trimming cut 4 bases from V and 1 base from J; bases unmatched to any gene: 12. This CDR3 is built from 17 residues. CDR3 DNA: TGCGCCAGCAGCATAGACAGGGGCCAATATGAGAACACTGAAGCTTTCTTT. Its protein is CASSIDRGQYENTEAFF.

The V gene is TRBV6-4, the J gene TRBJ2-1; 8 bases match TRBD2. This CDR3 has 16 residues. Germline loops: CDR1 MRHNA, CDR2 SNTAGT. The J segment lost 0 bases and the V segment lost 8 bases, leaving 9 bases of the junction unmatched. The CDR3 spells CASGALAGSSYNEQFF. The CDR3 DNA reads TGTGCCAGCGGAGCCTTAGCGGGGAGCTCCTACAATGAGCAGTTCTTC.

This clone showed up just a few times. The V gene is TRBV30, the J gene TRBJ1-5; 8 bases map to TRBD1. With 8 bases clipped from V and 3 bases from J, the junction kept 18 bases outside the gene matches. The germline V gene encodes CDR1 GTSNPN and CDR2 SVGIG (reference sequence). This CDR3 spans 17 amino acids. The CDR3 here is CAPPADRARPFNQPQHF. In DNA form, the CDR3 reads TGTGCCCCACCCGCGGACAGGGCCCGTCCCTTCAATCAGCCCCAGCATTTT.

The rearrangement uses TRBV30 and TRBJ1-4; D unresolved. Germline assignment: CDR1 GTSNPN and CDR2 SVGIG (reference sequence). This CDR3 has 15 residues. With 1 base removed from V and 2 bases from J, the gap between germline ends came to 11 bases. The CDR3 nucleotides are TGTGCCTGGAGTGCACCGGGATACACTAATGAAAAACTGTTTTTT. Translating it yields CAWSAPGYTNEKLFF. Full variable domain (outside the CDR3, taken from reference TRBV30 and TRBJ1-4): SQTIHQWPATLVQPVGSPLSLECTVEGTSNPNLYWYRQAAGRGLQLLFYSVGIGQISSEVPQNLSASRPQDRQFILSSKKLLLSDSGFYLCAWSAPGYTNEKLFFGSGTQLSVL.

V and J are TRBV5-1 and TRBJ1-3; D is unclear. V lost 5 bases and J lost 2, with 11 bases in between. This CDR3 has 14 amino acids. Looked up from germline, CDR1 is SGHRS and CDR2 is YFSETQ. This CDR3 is CASSQGNAGNTIYF. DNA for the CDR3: TGCGCCAGCAGTCAAGGGAATGCTGGAAACACCATATATTTT.

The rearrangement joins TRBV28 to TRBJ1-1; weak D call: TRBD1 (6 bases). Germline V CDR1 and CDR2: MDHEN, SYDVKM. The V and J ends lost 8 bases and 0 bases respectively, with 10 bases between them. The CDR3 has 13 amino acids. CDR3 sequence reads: CASRQEMNTEAFF. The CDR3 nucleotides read TGTGCCAGCCGACAGGAGATGAACACTGAAGCTTTCTTT.

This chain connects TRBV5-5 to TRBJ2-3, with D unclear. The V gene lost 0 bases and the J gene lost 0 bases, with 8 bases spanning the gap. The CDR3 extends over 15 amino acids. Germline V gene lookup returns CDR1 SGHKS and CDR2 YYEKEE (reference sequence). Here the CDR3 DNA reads TGTGCCAGCAGCTTGGGGGAAGGGAGCACAGATACGCAGTATTTT. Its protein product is CASSLGEGSTDTQYF.

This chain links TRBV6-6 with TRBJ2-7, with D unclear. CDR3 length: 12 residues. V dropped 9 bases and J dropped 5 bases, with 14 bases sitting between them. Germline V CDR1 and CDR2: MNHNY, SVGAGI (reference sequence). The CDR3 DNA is TGTGCCAGTTCAAAGTCGAACCACGAGCAGTACTTC. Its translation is CASSKSNHEQYF.